Sequencing of this T cell receptor beta chain was carried out in a study of cytomegalovirus exposure and HLA in healthy donors. With respect to this clone: The antigen remains undetermined.

The CDR3 runs 13 residues. Trimming pared 7 bases from V and 1 base from J, leaving 10 bases between. From germline, CDR1 is MNHNY and CDR2 SVGAGI (reference sequence). Findings of the study overall: For presence/absence analyses, sequencing depth was assumed to be roughly uniform across donors. Investigators reported around 150 TCR beta chains as tied to cytomegalovirus.

With 60 Vbeta and 13 Jbeta primers, the PCR was carried out. TCRdb's table, derived via immunoSEQ multiplex PCR, lists solely in-frame clones and lacks some. The sample shows 110,000 to 150,000 clones, around 80% of them seen only once. This sequence was found in a female donor in good health and CMV-seronegative. Material: PBMCs. This chain uses TRBV6-6 with TRBJ2-5; no definite D call. The DNA for the CDR3 is TGTGCCAGCAAAGGAGCGAGCCAAGAGACCCAGTACTTC. Translated, it gives CASKGASQETQYF.